This T cell receptor beta chain was sequenced in a study of beta chain features in type 1 diabetes. At the level of the study: The patient and healthy donor groups were comparable for age, gender and cell yields.

Overall study findings and caveats: Insertion counts at VDJ junctions were lower in type 1 diabetes patients, who also showed more deletions there. The similarity of naive, central memory and Treg TCRB repertoires appeared greater among patients than among healthy donors.

TCRB transcripts that were expressed got sequenced, as all of the isolated RNA had been reverse transcribed. Profiling relied on immunoSEQ multiplex PCR, and the TCRdb table lists in-frame clones only, not all of them. The sample yields some 360,000 clones, roughly 21% seen once. CDR3 length equals 14 residues. Trimming cost V 6 bases and J 3 bases; bases outside gene matches: 7. Germline lookup yields CDR1 MDHEN and CDR2 SYDVKM. This clone has just a few counts. Antigen: not known. The sequence derives from a woman in her late teens or twenties in good health. The sequencing sample was made of naive CD4+ T cells from blood. This chain uses TRBV28 with TRBJ1-2; 7 bases match TRBD1. The CDR3 spells CASRIPGGHYGYTF. CDR3 nucleotides: TGTGCCAGCAGGATACCAGGGGGACACTATGGCTACACCTTC.